Listed here are 28 T cell receptor beta chains from one sample, sequenced in a study of blood T cell repertoires in COVID-19. Only in-frame clones appear in the TCRdb table, and some are missing; sequencing was by immunoSEQ multiplex PCR. The sample has about 130,000 clones; 70% to 85% are singletons. Sequencing input: peripheral blood. These receptors originate from a woman aged 45 to 65 with acute or convalescent COVID-19.

This clone was counted a few times. The V and J genes are TRBV11-2 and TRBJ2-7; possible D gene TRBD1, 5 bases. The CDR3 has 15 amino acids. The germline V and J ends were trimmed by 2 bases and 2 bases, with 13 bases remaining between them. CDR1 SGHAT and CDR2 FQNNGV come from the germline V gene. CDR3 residues: CASSLKWGSTYEQYF. The CDR3 DNA reads TGTGCCAGCAGCTTAAAATGGGGCAGCACCTACGAGCAGTACTTC.

The chain is built from TRBV6-5 and TRBJ1-1; D unresolved. This CDR3 is built from 15 residues. The germline V and J ends were trimmed by 4 bases and 1 base, with 13 bases remaining between them. Per germline, CDR1 MNHEY and CDR2 SVGAGI. As DNA, the CDR3 is TGTGCCAGCAGTTTAGCTACTCGGGGGAACACTGAAGCTTTCTTT. It yields the protein CASSLATRGNTEAFF.

The chain employs TRBV27 and TRBJ2-1, with 8 bases that match TRBD2. V trimming: 0 bases; J trimming: 8 bases; junction bases outside the gene matches: 3. Per germline, CDR1 MNHEY and CDR2 SMNVEV (reference sequence). This CDR3 is built from 14 residues. Here the CDR3 reads CASSLSTSVDEQFF. For the CDR3, the DNA is TGTGCCAGCAGTTTATCGACTAGCGTTGATGAGCAGTTCTTC.

This CDR3 reads CASSYGRMNQPQHF. The CDR3 region has the DNA TGTGCCAGCAGTTACGGCAGGATGAATCAGCCCCAGCATTTT. The genes are TRBV6-5 and TRBJ1-5; D is unresolved. Per germline, CDR1 MNHEY and CDR2 SVGAGI. Trimming left V 2 bases short and J 4 bases short, with 9 bases between. The CDR3 loop spans 14 amino acids.

This chain uses TRBV2 with TRBJ1-1; 9 bases line up with TRBD1. Germline V lookup: CDR1 SNHLY, CDR2 FYNNEI. J was trimmed by 5 bases and V by 6 bases; bases with no gene match: 4. This CDR3 comprises 13 residues. The DNA for the CDR3 is TGTGCCAGCAGCGTTGACAGGGGGACTGAAGCTTTCTTT. This gives the protein CASSVDRGTEAFF.

The table lists this clone with a few counts. The chain employs TRBV27 and TRBJ2-7; 9 nucleotides agree with TRBD1. CDR3 length equals 14 residues. CDR1 is MNHEY, CDR2 SMNVEV, per germline (reference sequence). Trimming cost V 6 bases and J 4 bases; bases outside gene matches: 7. CDR3 sequence (DNA): TGTGCCAGCAGCGGGACAGGGAGGTTTTACGAGCAGTACTTC. Its protein is CASSGTGRFYEQYF.

This chain uses TRBV15 with TRBJ1-2; TRBD1 agrees at 7 bases. The CDR3 is 13 residues long. Per the germline V gene, CDR1 is LNHNV and CDR2 is YYDKDF (reference sequence). Germline trimming cut 7 bases from V and 3 bases from J; bases unmatched to any gene: 5. CDR3 nucleotides: TGTGCCACCAAGAGGGGGCAGGACTATGGCTACACCTTC. It encodes CATKRGQDYGYTF. The full variable domain, rest sourced from reference TRBV15 and TRBJ1-2, is DAMVIQNPRYQVTQFGKPVTLSCSQTLNHNVMYWYQQKSSQAPKLLFHYYDKDFNNEADTPDNFQSRRPNTSFCFLDIRSPGLGDTAMYLCATKRGQDYGYTFGSGTRLTVV.

V is TRBV9 and J is TRBJ2-1; 8 bases are shared with TRBD2. V lost 3 bases, J lost 9 bases, and 8 bases stayed unmatched. The CDR3 consists of 14 residues. Germline V gene lookup returns CDR1 SGDLS and CDR2 YYNGEE. The CDR3 here is CASSATSDKSEQFF. The DNA for the CDR3 is TGTGCCAGCAGCGCGACTAGCGATAAGAGTGAGCAGTTCTTC.

The V gene is TRBV7-8, the J gene TRBJ2-1, with D maybe TRBD2 (6 bases). The germline V and J ends were trimmed by 2 bases and 1 base, with 9 bases remaining between them. CDR3 length: 15 residues. The germline gives CDR1 SGHVS, CDR2 FQNEAQ. The CDR3 sequence is CASSLFGGSYNEQFF. The CDR3 DNA sequence: TGTGCCAGCAGCTTATTCGGGGGATCCTACAATGAGCAGTTCTTC.

The gene calls are TRBV28 and TRBJ1-6; 8 bases map to TRBD1. The germline V gene has CDR1 MDHEN and CDR2 SYDVKM. After removal of 6 bases from V and 7 bases from J, the junction contained 11 bases not matched to a gene. The CDR3 consists of 16 residues. In nucleotides, the CDR3 is TGTGCCAGCAGCACCGCCGGCGGACAGGGAAATTCACCCCTCCACTTT. Translated: CASSTAGGQGNSPLHF.

The rearrangement links TRBV3-1 (or the pseudogene TRBV3-2) to TRBJ1-5, with D hard to call. CDR1 LGHDT and CDR2 YNNKEL come from the germline V gene (reference sequence). V lost 1 base to trimming and J lost 1 base, with 8 bases between them. This CDR3 comprises 15 residues. CDR3 protein: CASSQAHLSNQPQHF. The CDR3 DNA sequence: TGTGCCAGCAGCCAAGCACATTTGAGCAATCAGCCCCAGCATTTT.

This clone was found a few times. The rearrangement uses TRBV6-5 and TRBJ1-2; no reliable D call. CDR1 and CDR2 (germline): MNHEY, SVGAGI. V lost 2 bases to trimming and J lost 6 bases, with 16 bases between them. The CDR3 consists of 15 residues. CDR3 sequence: CASSYAETSSDGYTF. CDR3 DNA: TGTGCCAGCAGTTACGCCGAGACATCGTCGGATGGCTACACCTTC.

This clone was detected only a few times. The genes are TRBV19 and TRBJ1-2; D remains unclear. From germline, CDR1 is LNHDA and CDR2 SQIVND (reference sequence). Trimming cost V 1 base and J 0 bases, with 15 bases left between them. The CDR3 totals 17 residues. Written as DNA, the CDR3 is TGTGCCAGTAGTATAGTTCGGAGGACGCTAGCTAACTATGGCTACACCTTC. Its protein is CASSIVRRTLANYGYTF.

This sequence joins TRBV12-5 and TRBJ1-1; TRBD1 agrees at 7 bases. With V trimmed by 2 bases and J by 1 base, 1 base remained unmatched. Germline assignment: CDR1 LGHNT and CDR2 FRNRAP. The CDR3 has 14 residues. CDR3 in amino acids: CASGLWTGNTEAFF. CDR3 in DNA: TGTGCTAGTGGTTTGTGGACAGGGAACACTGAAGCTTTCTTT. Full variable domain (rest looked up from reference TRBV12-5 and TRBJ1-1): DARVTQTPRHKVTEMGQEVTMRCQPILGHNTVFWYRQTMMQGLELLAYFRNRAPLDDSGMPKDRFSAEMPDATLATLKIQPSEPRDSAVYFCASGLWTGNTEAFFGQGTRLTVV.

The CDR3 DNA follows: TGTGCCAGCAGCCAGAGCATAATAAATTCACCCCTCCACTTT. As protein: CASSQSIINSPLHF. V usage is TRBV14 and J usage is TRBJ1-6, with D unclear. The CDR3 has 14 residues. Germline loops: CDR1 SGHDN, CDR2 FVKESK. The ends were cut back, 3 bases at V and 7 bases at J, with 10 bases in the middle.

CDR3 amino acids: CASSLGFRGSNEKLFF. The DNA of the CDR3 is TGTGCCAGCAGCTTAGGTTTCAGAGGGTCTAATGAAAAACTGTTTTTT. V and J are TRBV7-2 and TRBJ1-4; D call uncertain. Germline V lookup: CDR1 SGHTA, CDR2 FQGNSA. This CDR3 has 16 residues. Trimming stripped 1 base from V and 3 bases from J, with 12 bases between.

This clone was seen a handful of times. J is TRBJ1-1 and V is TRBV19; 9 bases match TRBD1. Germline V gene data show CDR1 as LNHDA and CDR2 as SQIVND (reference sequence). V gave up 6 bases and J gave up 0 bases; unmatched junction bases: 14. The CDR3 runs 18 residues. DNA for the CDR3: TGTGCCAGTAGGCCCACAGGGGGCGGTGTGGGAATGAACACTGAAGCTTTCTTT. Translation gives CASRPTGGGVGMNTEAFF.

The V call is TRBV5-1, the J call TRBJ1-2; D unclear. The V and J ends lost 4 bases and 0 bases respectively, with 13 bases between them. CDR1 is SGHRS and CDR2 is YFSETQ in the germline V gene. CDR3 length: 15 residues. DNA for the CDR3: TGCGCCAGCAGCCTGCAGACATTCGCTAACTATGGCTACACCTTC. Its protein is CASSLQTFANYGYTF.

CDR3 DNA: TGTGCCAGCGAGCTGACAGGGGAGGCTGAAGCTTTCTTT. This translates into CASELTGEAEAFF. The chain is built from TRBV6-5 and TRBJ1-1; 8 bases agree with TRBD1. J lost 6 bases, V lost 8 bases, and 8 bases had no gene match. Germline CDR1 is MNHEY and CDR2 is SVGAGI. This CDR3 contains 13 residues.

The J gene is TRBJ1-1, the V gene TRBV6-5; 8 bases line up with TRBD1. The CDR3 runs 14 residues. Germline assignment: CDR1 MNHEY and CDR2 SVGAGI. With 6 bases clipped from V and 2 bases from J, the junction kept 5 bases outside the gene matches. In nucleotides, the CDR3 is TGTGCCAGCAGATGGGGACAGGCAAACACTGAAGCTTTCTTT. Its translation is CASRWGQANTEAFF.

This sequence joins TRBV10-3 and TRBJ2-3; 11 bases match TRBD2. CDR1 and CDR2 from the germline V gene are ENHRY and SYGVKD. Trimming at V came to 6 bases and at J to 2 bases, leaving 4 bases not matched to a gene. The CDR3 runs to 15 residues. CDR3: CAISRTSGLTDTQYF. DNA of the CDR3: TGTGCCATCAGCCGGACTAGCGGGCTCACAGATACGCAGTATTTT.

The chain recombines TRBV27 with TRBJ1-1; 8 nucleotides align to TRBD1. The CDR3 sequence is 14 residues long. Trimming took 5 bases from V and 10 from J; bases not matched to a gene: 12. The V gene's germline CDR1 is MNHEY and CDR2 SMNVEV (reference sequence). CDR3 nucleotides: TGTGCCAGCAGTACAGGGGGGGTTGCGGCCGGAGCTTTCTTT. Amino acid sequence: CASSTGGVAAGAFF.

This clone showed up just once. The chain employs TRBV6-1 and TRBJ1-5; D may be TRBD1 (5 bases). Germline loops: CDR1 MNHNS, CDR2 SASEGT. The CDR3 has 14 amino acids. Between the trimmed V and J ends, which lost 3 bases and 4 bases, there was a span of 10 bases. For the CDR3, the DNA is TGTGCCAGCAGTGATCGGGGGTATAATCAGCCCCAGCATTTT. Protein sequence: CASSDRGYNQPQHF.

V is TRBV5-1 and J is TRBJ2-5, with 8 positions matching TRBD2. The CDR3 consists of 15 residues. Germline CDR1 reads SGHRS; CDR2 reads YFSETQ. J gave up 5 bases and V 0 bases, and 6 bases lay outside the gene matches. This chain's CDR3 is CASSLVRGGTETQYF. The CDR3 DNA is TGCGCCAGCAGCTTGGTTCGGGGGGGGACGGAGACCCAGTACTTC.

V and J are TRBV5-8 and TRBJ2-7, with TRBD2 identical over 10 bases. This CDR3 is built from 20 residues. The germline V gene has CDR1 SGHTS and CDR2 YDEGEE. V was clipped by 7 bases and J by 1 base; unmatched bases: 23. The CDR3 sequence: CASPKGFGLAGVRESYEQYF. The CDR3, as DNA: TGTGCCAGCCCTAAAGGGTTTGGCCTAGCGGGGGTACGCGAGTCCTACGAGCAGTACTTC.

This chain uses TRBV5-1 with TRBJ2-7; 11 bases align to TRBD1. The junction had 3 bases not matched to a gene; V was cut back by 4 bases and J by 3 bases. This CDR3 is 14 amino acids long. CDR1 SGHRS and CDR2 YFSETQ come from the germline V gene. DNA for the CDR3: TGCGCCAGCAGCCCGGGACAGGGGGTCTACGAGCAGTACTTC. The encoded protein is CASSPGQGVYEQYF.

The chain uses TRBV4-2 and TRBJ1-1, with TRBD1 matching 8 bases. The CDR3 totals 15 residues. With 3 bases clipped from V and 1 base from J, the junction kept 4 bases outside the gene matches. Germline V lookup: CDR1 LGHNA, CDR2 YNFKEQ. The CDR3 DNA reads TGTGCCAGCAGCCATGAGACAGGGGCGAACACTGAAGCTTTCTTT. Amino acid sequence: CASSHETGANTEAFF.

The chain recombines TRBV2 with TRBJ2-1, with D tentatively TRBD1 (6 bases). CDR3 length: 15 amino acids. Germline CDR1 is SNHLY and CDR2 is FYNNEI. V gave up 2 bases and J gave up 11 bases, with 19 bases separating them. The CDR3 nucleotides read TGTGCCAGCAGTGAAAACGGACAGCAAAATATAAAGCAGTTCTTC. This encodes CASSENGQQNIKQFF.